These T cell receptor beta chains were read from a single sample in a study of technical replicates of blood from a few donors. The protocol was immunoSEQ multiplex PCR, while the TCRdb copy is restricted to in-frame clones and leaves out a portion. The sample contains tens of thousands of clones, around 95% of which appear only once. The sequenced material came from T cells isolated from PBMCs. The origin of the receptors is a human donor in good health. The CDR3 runs from the conserved cysteine through the conserved F or W. A D gene is named only where the DNA matches it firmly. Only part of the rows carry a size: once, few, many, or a class if the clone is expanded.

- | 17 | TRBJ2-3 | TRBV10-1 | TRBD2 | CASSASRSGGITDTQYF | TGCGCCAGCAGCGCATCGCGGAGCGGGGGGATCACAGATACGCAGTATTTT
- | 14 | TRBJ2-5 | TRBV29-1 | TRBD2 | CSVGGLADQETQYF | TGCAGCGTGGGAGGACTAGCGGACCAAGAGACCCAGTACTTC
once | 14 | TRBJ1-2 | TRBV5-1 | - | CASSFDSLIDGYTF | TGCGCCAGCAGCTTCGACTCTTTAATTGATGGCTACACCTTC
- | 13 | TRBJ1-2 | TRBV18 | - | CASSPSDSFLDTF | TGTGCCAGCTCACCCTCCGACAGCTTTCTTGACACCTTC
- | 15 | TRBJ1-2 | TRBV7-9 | - | CASSLVQGIIYGYTF | TGTGCCAGCAGCTTAGTCCAGGGAATTATCTATGGCTACACCTTC
- | 15 | TRBJ1-5 | TRBV9 | - | CASSVDRENSQPQHF | TGTGCCAGCAGCGTAGACAGGGAAAACAGTCAGCCCCAGCATTTT
- | 12 | TRBJ2-7 | TRBV29-1 | - | CSVRDSRYEQYF | TGCAGCGTGCGGGACAGCCGATACGAGCAGTACTTC
once | 12 | TRBJ2-7 | TRBV11-3 | - | CASSLAGYEQYF | TGTGCCAGCAGCTTAGCAGGTTACGAGCAGTACTTC
- | 16 | TRBJ1-5 | TRBV11-2 | - | CASSYGGSGSNQPQHF | TGTGCCAGCAGTTATGGAGGGTCCGGGAGCAATCAGCCCCAGCATTTT
- | 12 | TRBJ2-2 | TRBV6-6 | - | CASSYGSGELFF | TGTGCCAGCAGTTACGGCTCCGGGGAGCTGTTTTTT
- | 15 | TRBJ1-1 | TRBV2 | TRBD1 | CASSRSDRVGTEAFF | TGTGCCAGCAGTCGTTCGGACAGGGTTGGGACTGAAGCTTTCTTT
once | 14 | TRBJ1-6 | TRBV30 | TRBD1 | CAWSQGAGNSPLHF | TGTGCCTGGAGTCAGGGGGCAGGGAATTCACCCCTCCACTTT
- | 14 | TRBJ1-1 | TRBV4-1 | - | CASSQERLYTEAFF | TGCGCCAGCAGCCAAGAGAGGCTTTACACTGAAGCTTTCTTT
- | 12 | TRBJ1-2 | TRBV19 | TRBD1 | CASLNRGYGYTF | TGTGCCAGTCTGAACAGGGGTTATGGCTACACCTTC
- | 14 | TRBJ1-5 | TRBV30 | - | CAWANSNSNQPQHF | TGTGCCTGGGCGAACAGCAATAGCAATCAGCCCCAGCATTTT
few | 15 | TRBJ1-5 | TRBV6-5 | - | CASSFSRELDQPQHF | TGTGCCAGCAGTTTTTCCAGGGAATTGGATCAGCCCCAGCATTTT
- | 13 | TRBJ2-3 | TRBV2 | - | CASSLNRQVHNAF | TGTGCCAGCAGTCTGAATCGACAGGTCCACAATGCTTTT